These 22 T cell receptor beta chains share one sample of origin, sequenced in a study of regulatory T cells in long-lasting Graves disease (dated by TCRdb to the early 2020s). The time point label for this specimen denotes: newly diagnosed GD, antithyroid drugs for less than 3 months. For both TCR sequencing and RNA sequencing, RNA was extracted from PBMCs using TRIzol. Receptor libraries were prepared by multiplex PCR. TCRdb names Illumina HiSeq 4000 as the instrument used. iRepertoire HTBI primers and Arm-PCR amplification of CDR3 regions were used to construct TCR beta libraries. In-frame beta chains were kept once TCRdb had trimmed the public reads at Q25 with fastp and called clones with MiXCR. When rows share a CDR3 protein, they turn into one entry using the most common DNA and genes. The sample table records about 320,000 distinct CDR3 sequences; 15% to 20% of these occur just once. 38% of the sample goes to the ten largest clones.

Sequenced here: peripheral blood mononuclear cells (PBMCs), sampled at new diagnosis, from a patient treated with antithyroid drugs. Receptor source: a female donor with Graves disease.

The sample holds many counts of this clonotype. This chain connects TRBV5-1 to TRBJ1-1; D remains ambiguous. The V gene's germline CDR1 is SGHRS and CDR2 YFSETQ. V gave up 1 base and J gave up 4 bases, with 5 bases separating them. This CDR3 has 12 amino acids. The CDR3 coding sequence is TGCGCCAGCAGCTTGAAGGGCACTGAAGCTTTCTTT. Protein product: CASSLKGTEAFF.

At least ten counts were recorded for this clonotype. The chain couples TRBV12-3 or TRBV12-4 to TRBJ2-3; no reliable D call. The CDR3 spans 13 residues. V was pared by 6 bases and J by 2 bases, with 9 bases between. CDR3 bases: TGTGCCAGCAGCAACCCTCTCACAGATACGCAGTATTTT. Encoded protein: CASSNPLTDTQYF.

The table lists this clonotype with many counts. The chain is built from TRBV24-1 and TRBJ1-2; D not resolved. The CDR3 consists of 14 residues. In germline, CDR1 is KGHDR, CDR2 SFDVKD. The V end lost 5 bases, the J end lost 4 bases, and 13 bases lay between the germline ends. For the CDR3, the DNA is TGTGCCACCAGTGCACAAGGGTACGGCTATGGCTACACCTTC. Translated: CATSAQGYGYGYTF.

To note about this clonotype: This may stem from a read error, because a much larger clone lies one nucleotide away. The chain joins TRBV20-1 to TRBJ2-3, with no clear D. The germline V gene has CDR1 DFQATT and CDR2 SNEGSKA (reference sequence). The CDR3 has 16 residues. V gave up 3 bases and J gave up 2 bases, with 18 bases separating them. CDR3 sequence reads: CSARLRRHSATDTQYF. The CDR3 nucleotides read TGCAGTGCTAGGCTACGCCGGCATTCTGCCACAGATACGCAGTATTTT.

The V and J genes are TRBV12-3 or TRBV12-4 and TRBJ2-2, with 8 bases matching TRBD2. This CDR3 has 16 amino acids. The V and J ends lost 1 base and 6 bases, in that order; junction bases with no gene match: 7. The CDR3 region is CASSLESAGVSGELFF. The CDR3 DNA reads TGTGCCAGCAGTTTAGAGTCAGCGGGAGTGTCCGGGGAGCTGTTTTTT.

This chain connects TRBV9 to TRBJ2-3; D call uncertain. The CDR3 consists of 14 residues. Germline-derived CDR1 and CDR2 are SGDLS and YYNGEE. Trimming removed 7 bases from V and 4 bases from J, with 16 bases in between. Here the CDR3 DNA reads TGTGCCAGCGGCGCTCGGCCCGGAGCAGATACGCAGTATTTT. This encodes CASGARPGADTQYF.

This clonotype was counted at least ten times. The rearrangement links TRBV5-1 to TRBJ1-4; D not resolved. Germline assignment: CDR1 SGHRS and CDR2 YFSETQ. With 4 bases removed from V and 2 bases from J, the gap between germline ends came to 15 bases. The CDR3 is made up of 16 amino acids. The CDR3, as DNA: TGCGCCAGCAGCCCAGAAGGCATTAGGACTAATGAAAAACTGTTTTTT. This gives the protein CASSPEGIRTNEKLFF.

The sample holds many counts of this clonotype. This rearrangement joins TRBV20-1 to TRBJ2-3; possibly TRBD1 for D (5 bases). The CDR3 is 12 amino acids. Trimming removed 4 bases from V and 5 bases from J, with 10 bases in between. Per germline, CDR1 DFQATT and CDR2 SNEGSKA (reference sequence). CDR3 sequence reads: CSATRQQDTQYF. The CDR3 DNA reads TGCAGTGCTACGAGACAGCAAGATACGCAGTATTTT.

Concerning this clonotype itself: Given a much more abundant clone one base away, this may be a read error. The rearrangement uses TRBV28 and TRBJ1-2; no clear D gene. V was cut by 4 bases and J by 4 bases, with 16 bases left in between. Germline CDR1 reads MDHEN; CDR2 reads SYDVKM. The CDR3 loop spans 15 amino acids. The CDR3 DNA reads TGTGCCAGCAGTTCTACCTCGCCGGCCCCCTATGGCTACACCTTC. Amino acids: CASSSTSPAPYGYTF.

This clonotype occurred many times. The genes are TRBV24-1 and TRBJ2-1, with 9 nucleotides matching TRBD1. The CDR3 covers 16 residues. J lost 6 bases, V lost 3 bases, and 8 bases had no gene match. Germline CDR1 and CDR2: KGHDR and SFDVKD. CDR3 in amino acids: CATSDIPGQGFNEQFF. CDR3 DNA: TGTGCCACCAGTGATATACCGGGACAGGGCTTCAATGAGCAGTTCTTC.

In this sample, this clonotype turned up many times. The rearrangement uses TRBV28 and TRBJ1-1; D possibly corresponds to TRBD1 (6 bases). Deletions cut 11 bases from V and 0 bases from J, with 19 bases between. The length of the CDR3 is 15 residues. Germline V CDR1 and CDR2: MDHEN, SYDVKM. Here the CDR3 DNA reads TGTGCCTCCTGGGGGGCAGCCGGAATGAACACTGAAGCTTTCTTT. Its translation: CASWGAAGMNTEAFF.

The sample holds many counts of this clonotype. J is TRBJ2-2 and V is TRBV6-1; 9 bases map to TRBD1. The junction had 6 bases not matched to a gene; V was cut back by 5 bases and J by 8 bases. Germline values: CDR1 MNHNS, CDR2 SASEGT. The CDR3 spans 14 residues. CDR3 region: CASSPTGGFGELFF. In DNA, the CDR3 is TGTGCCAGCAGTCCAACAGGGGGCTTTGGGGAGCTGTTTTTT.

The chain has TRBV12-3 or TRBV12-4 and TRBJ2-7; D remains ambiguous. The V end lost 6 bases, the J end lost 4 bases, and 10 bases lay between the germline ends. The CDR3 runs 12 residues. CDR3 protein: CASRIYPYEQYF. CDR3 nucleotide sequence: TGTGCCAGCAGAATCTATCCTTACGAGCAGTACTTC.

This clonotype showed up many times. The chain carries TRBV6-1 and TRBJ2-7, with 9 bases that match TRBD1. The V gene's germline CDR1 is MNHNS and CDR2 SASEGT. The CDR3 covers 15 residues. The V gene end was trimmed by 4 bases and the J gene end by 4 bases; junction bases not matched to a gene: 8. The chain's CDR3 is CASSGQDRGLYEQYF. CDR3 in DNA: TGTGCCAGCAGTGGCCAAGACAGGGGGTTATACGAGCAGTACTTC.

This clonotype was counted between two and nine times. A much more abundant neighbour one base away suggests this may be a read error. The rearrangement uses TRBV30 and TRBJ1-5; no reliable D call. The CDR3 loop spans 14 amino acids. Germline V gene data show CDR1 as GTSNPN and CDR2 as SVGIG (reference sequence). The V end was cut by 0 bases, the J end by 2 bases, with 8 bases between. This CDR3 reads CAWSVWQGNQPQHF. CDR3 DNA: TGTGCCTGGAGTGTGTGGCAGGGCAATCAGCCCCAGCATTTT.

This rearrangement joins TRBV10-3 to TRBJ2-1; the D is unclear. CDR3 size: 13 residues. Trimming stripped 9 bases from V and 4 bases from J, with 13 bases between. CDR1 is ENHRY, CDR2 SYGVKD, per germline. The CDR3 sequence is CAILAPPYNEQFF. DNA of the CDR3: TGTGCCATACTGGCCCCTCCATACAATGAGCAGTTCTTC.

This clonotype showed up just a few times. CDR3 sequence reads: CSARGGHLSEQYF. The CDR3 bases are TGCAGTGCTAGAGGTGGACACCTCTCCGAGCAGTACTTC. V usage is TRBV20-1 and J usage is TRBJ2-7, with D maybe TRBD1 (5 bases). This CDR3 has 13 residues. CDR1 is DFQATT, CDR2 SNEGSKA, per germline (reference sequence). V lost 1 base and J lost 6, with 13 bases in between.

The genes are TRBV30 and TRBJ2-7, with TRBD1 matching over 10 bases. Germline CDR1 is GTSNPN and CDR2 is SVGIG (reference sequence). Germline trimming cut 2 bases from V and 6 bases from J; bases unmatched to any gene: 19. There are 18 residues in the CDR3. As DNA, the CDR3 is TGTGCCTGGAGTTTATCCAGCTGGCCGGGACAGGGGTTGGGCGAGCAGTACTTC. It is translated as CAWSLSSWPGQGLGEQYF.

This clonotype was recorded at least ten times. Written as DNA, the CDR3 is TGCAGTGCTAGCCAGAGCGTTCCCTACAATGAGCAGTTCTTC. Translation: CSASQSVPYNEQFF. The chain joins TRBV20-1 to TRBJ2-1, with D hard to call. The CDR3 is 14 residues long. From germline, CDR1 is DFQATT and CDR2 SNEGSKA (reference sequence). The V end was cut by 3 bases, the J end by 2 bases, with 11 bases between.

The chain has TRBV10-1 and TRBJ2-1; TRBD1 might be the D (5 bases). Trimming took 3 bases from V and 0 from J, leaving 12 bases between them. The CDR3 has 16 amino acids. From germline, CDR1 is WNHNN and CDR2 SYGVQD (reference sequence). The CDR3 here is CASSDTGASSYNEQFF. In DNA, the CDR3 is TGCGCCAGCAGTGATACTGGGGCAAGCTCCTACAATGAGCAGTTCTTC.

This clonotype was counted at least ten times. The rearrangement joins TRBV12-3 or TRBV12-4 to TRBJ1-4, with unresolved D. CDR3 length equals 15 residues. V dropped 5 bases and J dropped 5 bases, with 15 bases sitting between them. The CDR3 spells CASSAGRVGNEKLFF. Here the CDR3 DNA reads TGTGCCAGCAGTGCCGGGAGGGTGGGAAATGAAAAACTGTTTTTT.

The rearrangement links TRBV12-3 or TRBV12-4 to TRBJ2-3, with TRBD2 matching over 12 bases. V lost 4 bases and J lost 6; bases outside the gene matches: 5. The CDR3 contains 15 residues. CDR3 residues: CASSWTSGERDTQYF. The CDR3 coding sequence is TGTGCCAGCAGTTGGACTAGCGGGGAGAGGGATACGCAGTATTTT.